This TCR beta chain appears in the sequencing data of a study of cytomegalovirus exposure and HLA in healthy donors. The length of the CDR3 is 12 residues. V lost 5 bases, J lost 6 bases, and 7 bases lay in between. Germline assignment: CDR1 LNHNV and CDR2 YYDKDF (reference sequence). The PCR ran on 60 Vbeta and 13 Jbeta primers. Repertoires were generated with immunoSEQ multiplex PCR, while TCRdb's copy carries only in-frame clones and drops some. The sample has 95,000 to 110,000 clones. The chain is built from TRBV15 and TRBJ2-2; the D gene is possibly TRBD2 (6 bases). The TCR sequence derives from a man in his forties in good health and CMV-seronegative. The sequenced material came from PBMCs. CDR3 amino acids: CATSGDSGELFF. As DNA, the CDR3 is TGTGCCACCAGCGGGGACTCCGGGGAGCTGTTTTTT. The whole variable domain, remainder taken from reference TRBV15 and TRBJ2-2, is DAMVIQNPRYQVTQFGKPVTLSCSQTLNHNVMYWYQQKSSQAPKLLFHYYDKDFNNEADTPDNFQSRRPNTSFCFLDIRSPGLGDTAMYLCATSGDSGELFFGEGSRLTVL.